The rows below give T cell receptor beta chains drawn from one sample of a study of shared clonotypes between healthy human individuals. The protocol was immunoSEQ multiplex PCR, while the TCRdb copy is restricted to in-frame clones and leaves out a portion. The repertoire consists of about 2.4 million clones, with roughly nine tenths occurring once and the leading ten covering 0.14%. Sample: naive CD4+ T cells sorted from blood. These receptors came from a young man in good health. Each CDR3 is given with its conserved first and last residue. A D gene is named only where the DNA matches it firmly. Clone size is shown for a subset of rows, as once, few, many or a class of expanded clone.

j_gene: TRBJ2-6
v_gene: TRBV18
abundance: NA
d_gene: NA
CDR3aa: CASSLRETSGANVLTF
CDR3nt: TGTGCCAGCTCACTACGGGAGACATCTGGGGCCAACGTCCTGACTTTC

j_gene: TRBJ1-1
v_gene: TRBV10-3
abundance: NA
d_gene: TRBD1
CDR3aa: CAISVRRQGAGNTEAFF
CDR3nt: TGTGCCATCAGTGTAAGGAGACAGGGGGCCGGGAATACTGAAGCTTTCTTT

j_gene: TRBJ2-4
v_gene: TRBV9
abundance: NA
d_gene: NA
CDR3aa: CASSAAPGYIQYF
CDR3nt: TGTGCCAGCAGCGCGGCTCCGGGGTACATTCAGTACTTC

j_gene: TRBJ1-2
v_gene: TRBV6-6
abundance: NA
d_gene: NA
CDR3aa: CASSQTGTLAGGYTF
CDR3nt: TGTGCCAGCAGCCAAACCGGGACTCTAGCAGGTGGCTACACCTTC

j_gene: TRBJ1-2
v_gene: TRBV6-4
abundance: NA
d_gene: NA
CDR3aa: CATPGRYHNYGYTF
CDR3nt: TGTGCCACCCCAGGTCGGTATCATAACTATGGCTACACCTTC

j_gene: TRBJ1-1
v_gene: TRBV6-1
abundance: NA
d_gene: NA
CDR3aa: CASSFTRNTEAFF
CDR3nt: TGTGCCAGCAGCTTCACACGGAACACTGAAGCTTTCTTT

j_gene: TRBJ1-2
v_gene: TRBV4-1
abundance: NA
d_gene: NA
CDR3aa: CASSQEAAVANYGYTF
CDR3nt: TGCGCCAGCAGCCAAGAGGCGGCAGTCGCTAACTATGGCTACACCTTC

j_gene: TRBJ1-5
v_gene: TRBV6-1
abundance: NA
d_gene: NA
CDR3aa: CASSDDKFNQPQHF
CDR3nt: TGTGCCAGCAGTGATGACAAATTCAATCAGCCCCAGCATTTT

j_gene: TRBJ1-1
v_gene: TRBV7-2
abundance: once
d_gene: TRBD1
CDR3aa: CASSASGTANTEAFF
CDR3nt: TGTGCCAGCAGCGCTTCCGGGACAGCGAACACTGAAGCTTTCTTT

j_gene: TRBJ2-3
v_gene: TRBV5-1
abundance: NA
d_gene: TRBD2
CDR3aa: CASSLERGGPTDTQYF
CDR3nt: TGCGCCAGCAGCTTGGAACGCGGGGGGCCCACAGATACGCAGTATTTT

j_gene: TRBJ2-3
v_gene: TRBV4-1
abundance: NA
d_gene: NA
CDR3aa: CASSQDYSTDTQYF
CDR3nt: TGCGCCAGCAGCCAAGACTATAGCACAGATACGCAGTATTTT

j_gene: TRBJ1-1
v_gene: TRBV6-5
abundance: once
d_gene: NA
CDR3aa: CASRGLSPGTEAFF
CDR3nt: TGTGCCAGCAGGGGCCTCTCCCCCGGAACTGAAGCTTTCTTT

j_gene: TRBJ1-2
v_gene: TRBV6-5
abundance: NA
d_gene: NA
CDR3aa: CASRLQGGVNGYTF
CDR3nt: TGTGCCAGCAGACTACAGGGAGGGGTGAATGGCTACACCTTC

j_gene: TRBJ1-1
v_gene: TRBV6-6
abundance: NA
d_gene: NA
CDR3aa: CASSYLTGNTEAFF
CDR3nt: TGTGCCAGCAGTTACTTGACAGGGAACACTGAAGCTTTCTTT

j_gene: TRBJ1-4
v_gene: TRBV4-1
abundance: NA
d_gene: NA
CDR3aa: CASSPATVNEKLFF
CDR3nt: TGCGCCAGCAGCCCGGCCACAGTGAATGAAAAACTGTTTTTT

j_gene: TRBJ2-3
v_gene: TRBV6-1
abundance: NA
d_gene: NA
CDR3aa: CASSEGQWVDTQYF
CDR3nt: TGTGCCAGCAGTGAAGGGCAGTGGGTAGATACGCAGTATTTT

j_gene: TRBJ1-3
v_gene: TRBV19
abundance: NA
d_gene: TRBD1
CDR3aa: CASSMAPGGSGNTIYF
CDR3nt: TGTGCCAGTAGTATGGCCCCAGGGGGCTCTGGAAACACCATATATTTT

j_gene: TRBJ1-6
v_gene: TRBV7-2
abundance: few
d_gene: NA
CDR3aa: CASSLGRKGSPLHF
CDR3nt: TGTGCCAGCAGCTTAGGGCGCAAGGGTTCACCCCTCCACTTT

j_gene: TRBJ2-5
v_gene: TRBV5-6
abundance: NA
d_gene: NA
CDR3aa: CASSGGAPKTQYF
CDR3nt: TGTGCCAGCAGCGGGGGGGCCCCAAAGACCCAGTACTTC

j_gene: TRBJ2-3
v_gene: TRBV27
abundance: NA
d_gene: NA
CDR3aa: CASSSGGFSSTDTQYF
CDR3nt: TGTGCCAGCAGTTCCGGCGGGTTCTCTAGCACAGATACGCAGTATTTT

j_gene: TRBJ2-1
v_gene: TRBV11-2
abundance: NA
d_gene: NA
CDR3aa: CASSAKRGAAYNEQFF
CDR3nt: TGTGCCAGCAGTGCTAAACGGGGGGCCGCCTACAATGAGCAGTTCTTC

j_gene: TRBJ2-5
v_gene: TRBV5-1
abundance: NA
d_gene: TRBD1
CDR3aa: CASSFGQGAVGETQYF
CDR3nt: TGCGCCAGCAGCTTTGGACAGGGGGCAGTCGGAGAGACCCAGTACTTC

j_gene: TRBJ1-1
v_gene: TRBV19
abundance: NA
d_gene: NA
CDR3aa: CASSIGRSNTEAFF
CDR3nt: TGTGCCAGTAGTATAGGGCGCTCGAACACTGAAGCTTTCTTT

j_gene: TRBJ1-2
v_gene: TRBV6-6
abundance: once
d_gene: NA
CDR3aa: CASSYEGRLMYGYTF
CDR3nt: TGTGCCAGCAGTTACGAAGGCAGACTAATGTATGGCTACACCTTC

j_gene: TRBJ2-1
v_gene: TRBV5-4
abundance: NA
d_gene: TRBD2
CDR3aa: CASCTSASSYNEQFF
CDR3nt: TGTGCCAGCTGTACTAGCGCTAGCTCCTACAATGAGCAGTTCTTC

j_gene: TRBJ2-3
v_gene: TRBV2
abundance: NA
d_gene: TRBD1
CDR3aa: CASVLDRGTDTQYF
CDR3nt: TGTGCCAGCGTACTCGACAGGGGCACAGATACGCAGTATTTT

j_gene: TRBJ1-1
v_gene: TRBV18
abundance: NA
d_gene: TRBD1
CDR3aa: CASSPGQGPTEAFF
CDR3nt: TGTGCCAGCTCTCCTGGACAGGGTCCCACTGAAGCTTTCTTT

j_gene: TRBJ1-1
v_gene: TRBV4-1
abundance: NA
d_gene: TRBD1
CDR3aa: CASSQPLGQGMTEAFF
CDR3nt: TGCGCCAGCAGCCAACCTCTAGGACAGGGGATGACTGAAGCTTTCTTT

j_gene: TRBJ2-6
v_gene: TRBV30
abundance: NA
d_gene: NA
CDR3aa: CAWSTAQKLAGANVLTF
CDR3nt: TGTGCCTGGAGTACCGCTCAAAAGCTCGCTGGGGCCAACGTCCTGACTTTC

j_gene: TRBJ2-1
v_gene: TRBV9
abundance: NA
d_gene: TRBD2
CDR3aa: CASSVAAGGPYNEQFF
CDR3nt: TGTGCCAGCAGCGTAGCAGCGGGAGGACCCTACAATGAGCAGTTCTTC

j_gene: TRBJ1-1
v_gene: TRBV28
abundance: NA
d_gene: TRBD1
CDR3aa: CASGLRTGGLSTEAFF
CDR3nt: TGTGCCAGCGGACTCCGGACAGGGGGCCTGAGCACTGAAGCTTTCTTT

j_gene: TRBJ2-2
v_gene: TRBV7-3
abundance: NA
d_gene: NA
CDR3aa: CASREIGGTNTGELFF
CDR3nt: TGTGCCAGCAGGGAAATCGGAGGGACGAACACCGGGGAGCTGTTTTTT

j_gene: TRBJ2-2
v_gene: TRBV5-1
abundance: NA
d_gene: NA
CDR3aa: CASTPPAGNTGELFF
CDR3nt: TGCGCCAGCACCCCCCCGGCAGGGAACACCGGGGAGCTGTTTTTT

j_gene: TRBJ2-1
v_gene: TRBV11-3
abundance: NA
d_gene: TRBD1
CDR3aa: CASSPRDSSYNEQFF
CDR3nt: TGTGCCAGCAGCCCACGGGACAGCTCCTACAATGAGCAGTTCTTC

j_gene: TRBJ2-5
v_gene: TRBV2
abundance: NA
d_gene: TRBD2
CDR3aa: CASTPGGGMVTQYF
CDR3nt: TGTGCCAGCACCCCCGGGGGGGGAATGGTGACCCAGTACTTC

j_gene: TRBJ2-1
v_gene: TRBV12-5
abundance: NA
d_gene: TRBD2
CDR3aa: CASGQISGGTYNEQFF
CDR3nt: TGTGCTAGTGGGCAGATCAGCGGGGGGACATACAATGAGCAGTTCTTC

j_gene: TRBJ2-5
v_gene: TRBV7-9
abundance: NA
d_gene: TRBD2
CDR3aa: CASSPVRGLEETQYF
CDR3nt: TGTGCCAGCAGCCCGGTTCGGGGACTAGAGGAGACCCAGTACTTC

j_gene: TRBJ2-3
v_gene: TRBV19
abundance: NA
d_gene: TRBD2
CDR3aa: CASAYSSGYTDTQYF
CDR3nt: TGTGCCAGTGCGTATTCTAGCGGATACACAGATACGCAGTATTTT